These 11 T cell receptor beta chains were sequenced from one sample in a study of blood T cell repertoires in COVID-19. Repertoires were generated with immunoSEQ multiplex PCR, while TCRdb's copy carries only in-frame clones and drops some. The table has around 140,000 clones, around 90% seen once. The sample consisted of peripheral blood. The source is a human donor with COVID-19, enrolled during active disease. The donor label of this sample is uncertain.

The chain carries TRBV5-1 and TRBJ2-7; 10 bases line up with TRBD1. The germline gives CDR1 SGHRS, CDR2 YFSETQ. V dropped 0 bases and J dropped 6; count of bases not matched to a gene: 3. This CDR3 contains 14 residues. The CDR3, as DNA: TGCGCCAGCAGCTTGGGGACAGGGGGTTCCGAGCAGTACTTC. It encodes CASSLGTGGSEQYF. Variable domain in full (rest from reference TRBV5-1 and TRBJ2-7): KAGVTQTPRYLIKTRGQQVTLSCSPISGHRSVSWYQQTPGQGLQFLFEYFSETQRNKGNFPGRFSGRQFSNSRSEMNVSTLELGDSALYLCASSLGTGGSEQYFGPGTRLTVT.

The chain joins TRBV12-5 to TRBJ2-5, with TRBD2 as a possible D gene (5 bases). This CDR3 is 15 amino acids long. Germline assignment: CDR1 LGHNT and CDR2 FRNRAP. V was pared by 2 bases and J by 5 bases, with 15 bases between. The CDR3 protein is CASGLPNSAVETQYF. The CDR3 DNA is TGTGCTAGTGGTTTGCCAAATAGCGCAGTTGAGACCCAGTACTTC.

The chain employs TRBV29-1 and TRBJ2-3; 9 nucleotides agree with TRBD1. The V gene's germline CDR1 is SQVTM and CDR2 ANQGSEA. V lost 3 bases and J lost 0; bases outside the gene matches: 7. The CDR3 runs 16 residues. The chain's CDR3 is CSVDYRTGDSTDTQYF. The CDR3 DNA sequence: TGCAGCGTTGATTACCGGACAGGGGATAGCACAGATACGCAGTATTTT.

This chain connects TRBV15 to TRBJ1-4; the D is unclear. The V gene's germline CDR1 is LNHNV and CDR2 YYDKDF (reference sequence). V was clipped by 0 bases and J by 4 bases, with 9 bases between them. The CDR3 covers 15 residues. The CDR3 DNA reads as TGTGCCACCAGCAGAGATGGGGAGCGTAATGAAAAACTGTTTTTT. Encoded protein: CATSRDGERNEKLFF.

The chain is built from TRBV7-6 and TRBJ2-2, with TRBD1 matching 8 bases. From germline, CDR1 is SGHVS and CDR2 FNYEAQ. V lost 0 bases to trimming and J lost 2 bases; unmatched junction nucleotides: 5. The CDR3 sequence is 17 residues long. The CDR3, as DNA: TGTGCCAGCAGCTTAGCCCCCGGGACAGGAAACACCGGGGAGCTGTTTTTT. This gives the protein CASSLAPGTGNTGELFF.

The chain uses TRBV10-1 and TRBJ1-1; 7 nucleotides match TRBD1. In germline, CDR1 is WNHNN, CDR2 SYGVQD (reference sequence). The CDR3 is made up of 13 amino acids. V shed 4 bases, J shed 4 bases, and the junction held 3 bases outside the gene matches. The CDR3 DNA follows: TGCGCCAGCAGTGGGGGACAGTTCACTGAAGCTTTCTTT. This sequence encodes CASSGGQFTEAFF.

The chain is built from TRBV6-5 and TRBJ1-2, with 8 bases matching TRBD1. V lost 5 bases to trimming and J lost 4 bases; unmatched junction nucleotides: 6. This CDR3 is 14 amino acids long. Germline CDR1 is MNHEY and CDR2 is SVGAGI. CDR3: CASSRRTGSYGYTF. CDR3 DNA: TGTGCCAGCAGTCGGCGGACAGGGTCCTATGGCTACACCTTC.

This sequence joins TRBV19 and TRBJ1-2, with D tentatively TRBD1 (5 bases). The CDR3 length is 14 residues. Trimming pared 1 base from V and 12 bases from J, leaving 18 bases between. Germline CDR1 LNHDA, CDR2 SQIVND (reference sequence). The CDR3 loop reads CASSIGLEGQIDTF. The CDR3 nucleotides read TGTGCCAGTAGTATAGGTTTGGAGGGGCAGATCGACACCTTC.

A few counts support this clone. The rearrangement uses TRBV15 and TRBJ1-6; D unclear. The germline V gene has CDR1 LNHNV and CDR2 YYDKDF (reference sequence). The V gene lost 1 base and the J gene lost 10 bases, with 5 bases spanning the gap. This CDR3 has 12 amino acids. The CDR3 protein is CATSRARSPLHF. The CDR3 region has the DNA TGTGCCACCAGCAGAGCTAGGTCACCCCTCCACTTT.

The rearrangement links TRBV25-1 to TRBJ2-1; 11 bases match TRBD2. Germline-derived CDR1 and CDR2 are MGHDK and SYGVNS. The CDR3 is 14 residues long. The junction had 2 bases not matched to a gene; V was cut back by 8 bases and J by 2 bases. This CDR3 reads CASEGLAAYNEQFF. CDR3 in DNA: TGTGCCAGCGAGGGACTAGCGGCCTACAATGAGCAGTTCTTC.

This sequence joins TRBV4-1 and TRBJ1-2, with D uncertain. Germline V gene lookup returns CDR1 MGHRA and CDR2 YSYEKL. Between the trimmed V and J ends, which lost 4 bases and 8 bases, there was a span of 14 bases. The CDR3 loop spans 13 amino acids. The CDR3 region is CASSPGQFGGYTF. The CDR3 nucleotides read TGCGCCAGCAGCCCAGGCCAGTTTGGAGGCTACACCTTC.